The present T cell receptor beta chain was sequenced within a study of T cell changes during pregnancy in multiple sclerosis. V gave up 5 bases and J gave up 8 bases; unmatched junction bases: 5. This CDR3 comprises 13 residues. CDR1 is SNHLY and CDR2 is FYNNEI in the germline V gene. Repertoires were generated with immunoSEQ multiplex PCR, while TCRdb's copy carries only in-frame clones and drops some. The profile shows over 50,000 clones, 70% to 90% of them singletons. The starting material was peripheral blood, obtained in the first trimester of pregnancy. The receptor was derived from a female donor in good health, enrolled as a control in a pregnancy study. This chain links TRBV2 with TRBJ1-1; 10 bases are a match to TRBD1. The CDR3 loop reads CASSRDRGTEAFF. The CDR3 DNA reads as TGTGCCAGCAGTCGGGACAGGGGAACCGAAGCTTTCTTT.